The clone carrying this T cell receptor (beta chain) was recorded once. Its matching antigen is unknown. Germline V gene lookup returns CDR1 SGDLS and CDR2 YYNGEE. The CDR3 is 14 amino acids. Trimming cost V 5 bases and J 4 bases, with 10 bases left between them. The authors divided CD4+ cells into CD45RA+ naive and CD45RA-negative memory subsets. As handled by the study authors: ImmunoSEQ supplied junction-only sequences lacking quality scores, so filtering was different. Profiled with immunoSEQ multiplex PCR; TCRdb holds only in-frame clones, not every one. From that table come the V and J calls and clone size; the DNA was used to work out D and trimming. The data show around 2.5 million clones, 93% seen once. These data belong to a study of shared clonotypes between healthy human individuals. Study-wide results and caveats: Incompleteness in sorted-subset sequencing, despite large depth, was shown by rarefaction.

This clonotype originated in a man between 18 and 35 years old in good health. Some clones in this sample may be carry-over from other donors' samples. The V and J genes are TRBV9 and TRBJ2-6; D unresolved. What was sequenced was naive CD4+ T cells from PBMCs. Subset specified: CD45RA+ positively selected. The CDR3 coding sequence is TGTGCCAGCAGAGCTAACCCCGGGGCCAACGTCCTGACTTTC. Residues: CASRANPGANVLTF.